These 11 T cell receptor beta chains share one sample of origin, sequenced in a study of control samples from healthy donors and cancer patients. Sequencing was performed with immunoSEQ multiplex PCR; in TCRdb, only in-frame clones are kept and a portion is missing. The data show over 90,000 clones, 92% seen once. The sample was blood. The receptors originated from a woman aged 18-29 years in good health.

V usage is TRBV6-5 and J usage is TRBJ1-2, with TRBD1 matching 7 bases. The germline V gene has CDR1 MNHEY and CDR2 SVGAGI. V shed 6 bases, J shed 4 bases, and the junction held 8 bases outside the gene matches. This CDR3 has 14 amino acids. DNA for the CDR3: TGTGCCAGCAGGTACAGGGGACCCATCTATGGCTACACCTTC. Amino acids: CASRYRGPIYGYTF.

The chain carries TRBV7-9 and TRBJ2-7; D is tentatively TRBD1 or TRBD2 (6 bases each). Germline V gene sequence: CDR1 SEHNR, CDR2 FQNEAQ (reference sequence). The V end was cut by 5 bases, the J end by 2 bases, with 13 bases between. The CDR3 is 14 amino acids. The CDR3 DNA is TGTGCCAGCAGCCCACGGGGGACACCCTACGAGCAGTACTTC. This encodes CASSPRGTPYEQYF.

J is TRBJ2-7 and V is TRBV18; D gene unclear. CDR1 and CDR2 from the germline V gene are KGHSH and LQKENI. Trimming shortened V by 6 bases and J by 2 bases, and 11 bases separated the two germline ends. CDR3 length: 13 residues. The CDR3 coding sequence is TGTGCCAGCTCCTCACAGCTTACCTACGAGCAGTACTTC. This sequence encodes CASSSQLTYEQYF.

This clone was recorded only once. This sequence joins TRBV5-6 and TRBJ1-2; D is possibly TRBD1 (5 bases). The germline CDR1 and CDR2 sequences are SGHDT and YYEEEE. This CDR3 spans 13 amino acids. Trimming pared 4 bases from V and 8 bases from J, leaving 15 bases between. CDR3 nucleotide sequence: TGTGCCAGCAGCGGTCCGGGGGAAGAGGGCTACACCTTC. It yields the protein CASSGPGEEGYTF. The full variable domain, completed using reference TRBV5-6 and TRBJ1-2, is DAGVTQSPTHLIKTRGQQVTLRCSPKSGHDTVSWYQQALGQGPQFIFQYYEEEERQRGNFPDRFSGHQFPNYSSELNVNALLLGDSALYLCASSGPGEEGYTFGSGTRLTVV.

The chain joins TRBV5-4 to TRBJ1-2; D not certain. The CDR3 runs to 13 residues. Per germline, CDR1 SGHNT and CDR2 YYREEE (reference sequence). The CDR3 region is CATNSRVNYGYTF. The CDR3 DNA reads as TGTGCTACCAATTCGAGGGTTAACTATGGCTACACCTTC.

The CDR3 protein is CASSQGEPNWGDTQYF. CDR3 coding DNA: TGTGCCAGCAGCCAAGGGGAGCCTAATTGGGGAGATACGCAGTATTTT. This chain links TRBV4-2 with TRBJ2-3, with D perhaps TRBD2 (5 bases). The ends were cut back, 1 base at V and 5 bases at J, with 16 bases in the middle. The CDR3 covers 16 residues. In germline, CDR1 is LGHNA, CDR2 YNFKEQ.

This chain joins TRBV6-1 and TRBJ1-2; D possibly corresponds to TRBD1 (5 bases). Germline CDR1 and CDR2: MNHNS and SASEGT. V dropped 3 bases and J dropped 5 bases, with 10 bases sitting between them. The CDR3 has 13 residues. The CDR3 protein is CASSDVRVYGYTF. The CDR3 region has the DNA TGTGCCAGCAGTGACGTCAGGGTTTATGGCTACACCTTC.

The CDR3 DNA is TGTGCCATCAGCCGGGGGGTTTCCAACACTGAAGCTTTCTTT. This gives the protein CAISRGVSNTEAFF. The rearrangement joins TRBV10-3 to TRBJ1-1, with D possibly TRBD1 on 5 matching bases. V was cut by 6 bases and J by 2 bases, with 13 bases left in between. The CDR3 runs to 14 residues. Germline V gene lookup returns CDR1 ENHRY and CDR2 SYGVKD.

The chain is built from TRBV6-4 and TRBJ1-1, with D maybe TRBD1 (5 bases). The germline V gene has CDR1 MRHNA and CDR2 SNTAGT. With 2 bases removed from V and 2 bases from J, the gap between germline ends came to 6 bases. The CDR3 extends over 13 amino acids. The CDR3 protein is CASSDRDNTEAFF. CDR3 sequence (DNA): TGTGCCAGCAGTGACCGGGACAACACTGAAGCTTTCTTT.

The genes are TRBV23-1 and TRBJ2-7; the D is unclear. TRBV23-1 is an ORF, and what it does is uncertain. There are 15 residues in the CDR3. V was pared by 4 bases and J by 4 bases, with 17 bases between. The CDR3 nucleotides read TGCGCCAGCAGTCCCCCTGCCCACAGCCAATACGAGCAGTACTTC. Residues: CASSPPAHSQYEQYF.

The chain employs TRBV7-8 and TRBJ1-2; D not certain. The length of the CDR3 is 17 residues. Germline CDR1 is SGHVS and CDR2 is FQNEAQ. V was trimmed by 1 base and J by 2 bases, leaving 17 bases between them. CDR3 region: CASSLVVRQSPNYGYTF. CDR3 coding DNA: TGTGCCAGCAGCTTAGTTGTACGACAATCGCCGAACTATGGCTACACCTTC.